This T cell receptor (beta chain) was captured by sequencing in a study of T-cell reconstitution after alpha-beta-depleted transplantation in children. This CDR3 has 12 residues. The germline CDR1 and CDR2 sequences are DFQATT and SNEGSKA (reference sequence). V shed 5 bases and J shed 14 bases, with 19 bases lying between them. Unique molecular identifiers tagged the TCRbeta library. TCRdb re-called the PCR reads with MiXCR, one entry per CDR3 protein. Of under 250,000 distinct CDR3 sequences in the sample, 20% to 30% were seen once. This chain connects TRBV20-1 to TRBJ2-1; D tentatively fits TRBD1 or TRBD2 (6 bases each). The material was PBMCs, mostly from graft donor cells, obtained 360 days after TCRalphabeta/CD19-depleted stem cell transplant. This TCR derives from a female patient aged 2-9 years who had a stem cell transplant for congenital amegakaryocytic thrombocytopenia, so the T cells may come from the graft donor. The CDR3 reads CSAPYGGGFEFF. CDR3 nucleotide sequence: TGCAGTGCTCCCTACGGGGGCGGGTTTGAGTTCTTC.